One and the same sample provided the 12 T cell receptor beta chains below, sequenced in a study of shared clonotypes between healthy human individuals. CD45RO negativity and positive selection for CCR7 defined naive CD8 cells, a population that excluded terminally differentiated effector memory CD45RA+ cells. Generated by immunoSEQ multiplex PCR, the TCRdb table keeps only in-frame clones and is missing some. In the table there are around 2,000,000 clones, roughly 95% of which are singletons. Sequences were obtained from naive CD8+ T cells sorted from blood. These TCRs come from a man between 18 and 35 years old in good health.

The V gene is TRBV28, the J gene TRBJ2-2, with D perhaps assigned TRBD1 or TRBD2 (5 bases each). Germline CDR1 and CDR2: MDHEN and SYDVKM. The CDR3 covers 14 residues. Trimming cost V 4 bases and J 3 bases, with 9 bases left between them. The CDR3 nucleotides read TGTGCCAGCAGTTGGGGGACCGACACCGGGGAGCTGTTTTTT. Encoded protein: CASSWGTDTGELFF.

As regards this clone: A read error is possible here, since a much larger clone lies one base away. The chain recombines TRBV13 with TRBJ1-5; D is unclear. Germline values: CDR1 PRHDT, CDR2 FYEKMQ (reference sequence). V was cut by 0 bases and J by 6 bases, with 3 bases left in between. The CDR3 extends over 12 amino acids. DNA of the CDR3: TGTGCCAGCAGCTTAGGGGTTCAGCCCCAGCATTTT. It is translated as CASSLGVQPQHF.

Comments on this clone: Other DNA sequences in this specimen translate into the identical CDR3. The chain joins TRBV11-2 to TRBJ2-7; D gene ambiguous. This CDR3 contains 12 residues. Trimming shortened V by 4 bases and J by 3 bases, and 7 bases separated the two germline ends. Germline V gene data show CDR1 as SGHAT and CDR2 as FQNNGV. The CDR3, as DNA: TGTGCCAGCAGCTCCGTCGACTACGAGCAGTACTTC. Protein product: CASSSVDYEQYF.

This clone was observed a single time. The gene calls are TRBV4-3 and TRBJ2-1; the D gene is possibly TRBD2 (6 bases). Germline CDR1 reads LGHNA; CDR2 reads YSLEER. Trimming removed 0 bases at V and 7 bases at J, with 22 bases between. The CDR3 spans 18 residues. The CDR3 nucleotides are TGCGCCAGCAGCCAAGATGGGGACCCGGGGGAAGGTATAAATGAGCAGTTCTTC. Translating gives CASSQDGDPGEGINEQFF.

The V call is TRBV27, the J call TRBJ2-3, with unresolved D. Germline V gives CDR1 MNHEY, CDR2 SMNVEV (reference sequence). V was clipped by 7 bases and J by 1 base, with 9 bases between them. The length of the CDR3 is 13 residues. CDR3 nucleotide sequence: TGTGCCAGCAAATCTGAGGGCACAGATACGCAGTATTTT. Amino acid sequence: CASKSEGTDTQYF.

The chain has TRBV9 and TRBJ2-3; D not resolved. Looked up from germline, CDR1 is SGDLS and CDR2 is YYNGEE. This CDR3 is built from 13 residues. V was clipped by 0 bases and J by 6 bases, with 8 bases between them. The CDR3 loop is CASSVGPPDTQYF. Here the CDR3 DNA reads TGTGCCAGCAGCGTAGGCCCCCCGGATACGCAGTATTTT.

The chain uses TRBV2 and TRBJ2-7; maybe TRBD1 (5 bases). This CDR3 has 15 amino acids. Germline CDR1 and CDR2: SNHLY and FYNNEI. The V gene lost 3 bases and the J gene lost 5 bases, with 17 bases spanning the gap. CDR3 sequence (DNA): TGTGCCAGCAGTGATGAGGACACCCGGTGGGACGAGCAGTACTTC. It translates to CASSDEDTRWDEQYF.

The chain carries TRBV2 and TRBJ1-1; no reliable D call. CDR1 SNHLY and CDR2 FYNNEI come from the germline V gene. This CDR3 contains 11 residues. Between the trimmed V and J ends, which lost 3 bases and 12 bases, there was a span of 11 bases. For the CDR3, the DNA is TGTGCCAGCAGTGAGGTGGGGTTAACTTTCTTT. Translating it yields CASSEVGLTFF.

The V and J genes are TRBV13 and TRBJ2-3, with D possibly being TRBD1 or TRBD2 (5 bases each). Per germline, CDR1 PRHDT and CDR2 FYEKMQ (reference sequence). The V end lost 7 bases, the J end lost 9 bases, and 17 bases lay between the germline ends. This CDR3 is 13 amino acids long. CDR3 in amino acids: CASNSRQGDTQYF. DNA for the CDR3: TGTGCCAGCAACAGTAGGCAGGGAGACACGCAGTATTTT.

J is TRBJ1-2 and V is TRBV19; D may be TRBD1 (5 bases). This CDR3 has 14 residues. V was trimmed by 3 bases and J by 2 bases, leaving 10 bases between them. Per the germline V gene, CDR1 is LNHDA and CDR2 is SQIVND (reference sequence). CDR3 DNA: TGTGCCAGTAGTATGACAGACGACAACTATGGCTACACCTTC. Its translation is CASSMTDDNYGYTF.

The chain recombines TRBV5-4 with TRBJ2-1; D is unclear. CDR3 length equals 15 residues. V was pared by 0 bases and J by 5 bases, with 12 bases between. Germline CDR1 and CDR2: SGHNT and YYREEE (reference sequence). As DNA, the CDR3 is TGTGCCAGCAGCTTGGGTCTCTCGCTTAACAATGAGCAGTTCTTC. It translates to CASSLGLSLNNEQFF.

The chain carries TRBV6-6 and TRBJ1-6; D is uncertain. The ends were cut back, 0 bases at V and 7 bases at J, with 13 bases in the middle. From germline, CDR1 is MNHNY and CDR2 SVGAGI (reference sequence). CDR3 length: 16 residues. The CDR3 loop reads CASSYSPGGWNSPLHF. In nucleotides, the CDR3 is TGTGCCAGCAGTTACTCACCTGGAGGATGGAATTCACCCCTCCACTTT.